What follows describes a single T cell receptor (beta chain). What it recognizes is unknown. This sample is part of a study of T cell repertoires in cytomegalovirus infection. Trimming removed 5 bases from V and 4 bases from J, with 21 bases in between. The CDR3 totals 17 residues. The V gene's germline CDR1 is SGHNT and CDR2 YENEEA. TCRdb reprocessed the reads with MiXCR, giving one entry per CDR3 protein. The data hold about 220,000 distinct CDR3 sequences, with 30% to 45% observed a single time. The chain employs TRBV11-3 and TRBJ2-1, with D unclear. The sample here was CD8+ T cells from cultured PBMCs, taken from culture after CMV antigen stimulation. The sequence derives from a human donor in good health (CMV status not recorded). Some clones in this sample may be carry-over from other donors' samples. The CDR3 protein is CASSPKGPQTSYNEQFF. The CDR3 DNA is TGTGCCAGCAGCCCAAAAGGACCACAGACTTCATACAATGAGCAGTTCTTC.